This TCR beta chain is drawn from a study of blood T cell repertoires in COVID-19. On the study more broadly: Sites across the United States, Italy and Spain contributed samples from acute and convalescent COVID-19.

Sequencing was performed with immunoSEQ multiplex PCR; in TCRdb, only in-frame clones are kept and a portion is missing. The sample has about 130,000 clones, approximately 90% seen once. Trimming cost V 0 bases and J 3 bases, with 21 bases left between them. CDR1 is MGHRA, CDR2 YSYEKL, per germline. The CDR3 runs to 18 residues. Sequenced sample: peripheral blood. The source is a man over 45 with active or convalescent COVID-19. The chain joins TRBV4-1 to TRBJ2-7; D perhaps matches TRBD2 (6 bases). Here the CDR3 DNA reads TGCGCCAGCAGCCAAGACTCAGGAGGGGCGGGACCCTACTACGAGCAGTACTTC. Encoded protein: CASSQDSGGAGPYYEQYF.